Listed below are T cell receptor beta chains from one sample, sequenced in a study of T cells in Graves' hyperthyroidism and ophthalmopathy. Using its own MiXCR run on the multiplex PCR reads, TCRdb lists one record per CDR3 protein. The table lists fewer than 850,000 distinct CDR3 sequences, around 16% of them singletons. The sequenced sample consisted of blood. These receptors all stem from a man aged 50 or older with Graves' hyperthyroidism. CDR3s include the opening cysteine and the closing phenylalanine or tryptophan. D genes are given only for firm matches. Some rows mark clone size as missing; the rest say once, few, many or name a class of expanded clone.

clone_size	v_call	j_call	d_call	cdr3_nt	cdr3_aa
many	TRBV27	TRBJ2-2	-	TGTGCCAGCAGTTACCCCGGGGCGAACACCGGGGAGCTGTTTTTT	CASSYPGANTGELFF
-	TRBV19	TRBJ2-2	-	TGTGCCAGTAGTACCCTGGAGACGGCCGGGGAGCTGTTTTTT	CASSTLETAGELFF
once	TRBV7-3	TRBJ1-2	-	TGTGCCAGCAGCCCCTACTCAGGGACCCCACTTGATGGCTACACCTTC	CASSPYSGTPLDGYTF
-	TRBV25-1	TRBJ2-1	TRBD1	TGTGCCAGCAGAGCCGGGACAGGCTTCCTCGAGCAGTTCTTC	CASRAGTGFLEQFF
-	TRBV12-5	TRBJ2-3	-	TGTGCTAGTTCCCGTAGCGGCTTCACAGATACGCAGTATTTT	CASSRSGFTDTQYF
-	TRBV28	TRBJ2-5	TRBD1	TGTGCCAGCTCAGCGACGACAGGGGAGTACTTC	CASSATTGEYF
-	TRBV27	TRBJ2-2	TRBD2	TGTGCCAGCAGTTCCTCCGCCGGACTAGCGGGATTTGCCGGGGAGCTGTTTTTT	CASSSSAGLAGFAGELFF
many	TRBV9	TRBJ2-7	TRBD1	TGTGCCAGCAGCGTAGTACCGGGACAGGGGGCCGGGGAGCAGTACTTC	CASSVVPGQGAGEQYF
many	TRBV28	TRBJ2-7	-	TGTGCCAGCAGTTTGGGGGCGCGTACCTACGAGCAGTACTTC	CASSLGARTYEQYF
-	TRBV24-1	TRBJ2-1	TRBD2	TGTGCCACCTGTGACCCGGCCCCTAGCGGGAGTGGTAATGAGCAGTTCTTC	CATCDPAPSGSGNEQFF
many	TRBV7-2	TRBJ1-2	TRBD1	TGTGCCAGCAGCCGATTAGCTTGGACAGGGGTTTATGGCTACACCTTC	CASSRLAWTGVYGYTF
-	TRBV6-2/TRBV6-3	TRBJ2-1	TRBD2	TGTGCCAGCAGTCCCTGGACTAGCGGGAGCGGCGAGCAGTTCTTC	CASSPWTSGSGEQFF
many	TRBV12-3/TRBV12-4	TRBJ1-2	-	TGTGCCAGCAGTTTACCCCGGCGGCTTGGGGGCTACACCTTC	CASSLPRRLGGYTF
many	TRBV20-1	TRBJ2-7	-	TGCAGTGCTAGGGTTGACCGCGAGCAGTACTTC	CSARVDREQYF
many	TRBV30	TRBJ2-2	TRBD1	TGTGCCTGGGGACTGAGGGGGACAGGGAACACCGGGGAGCTGTTTTTT	CAWGLRGTGNTGELFF
once	TRBV7-2	TRBJ2-2	-	TGTGCCAGCAGCTCCTCACAGACGGTAGGATCACTGAGCACCGGGGAGCTGTTTTTT	CASSSSQTVGSLSTGELFF
many	TRBV6-1	TRBJ1-6	-	TGTGCCAGCAGTGAAAGGTCAGCCTACAGCTCCTATAATTCACCCCTCCACTTT	CASSERSAYSSYNSPLHF
many	TRBV7-2	TRBJ2-7	TRBD1	TGTGCCAGCAGTCGACCGGGACAGAGCTCCTACGAGCAGTACTTC	CASSRPGQSSYEQYF
many	TRBV27	TRBJ2-7	-	TGTGCCAGCAGTTTACGGGGTCACGAGCAGTACTTC	CASSLRGHEQYF
many	TRBV7-2	TRBJ2-4	TRBD2	TGTGCCAGCAGCTCAAGAGGGGTAGCGGGAGGGCTTGGGTACATTCAGTACTTC	CASSSRGVAGGLGYIQYF
many	TRBV29-1	TRBJ2-5	TRBD1	TGCAGCGGGGGGACAGGGCTAAAAGAGACCCAGTACTTC	CSGGTGLKETQYF
few	TRBV27	TRBJ2-4	TRBD2	TGTGCCAGCAGCCGGACTAGCGGGAGGAACATTCAGTACTTC	CASSRTSGRNIQYF
-	TRBV9	TRBJ2-7	-	TGTGCCAGCAGCGTAGGAATGGGAGGGCAGGGGATCGACGAGCAGTACTTC	CASSVGMGGQGIDEQYF
-	TRBV6-2/TRBV6-3	TRBJ1-2	-	TGTGCCAGCAGCCCCTCAGGGGTGAGCTATGGCTACACCTTC	CASSPSGVSYGYTF
many	TRBV11-2	TRBJ2-5	-	TGTGCCAGCAGCTTCTCCAGTCAAGAGACCCAGTACTTC	CASSFSSQETQYF
-	TRBV6-5	TRBJ1-5	TRBD1	TGTGCCAGCAGTTATGGACAGGGGCTCAATCAGCCCCAGCATTTT	CASSYGQGLNQPQHF